This T cell receptor (beta chain) was observed in a study of blood T cell repertoires in COVID-19. The protocol was immunoSEQ multiplex PCR, while the TCRdb copy is restricted to in-frame clones and leaves out a portion. The table includes hundreds of thousands of clones, around 88% detected once. The specimen was peripheral blood. The sequence derives from an elderly man with acute or convalescent COVID-19.

The CDR3 loop is CASRRTRIEQYF. The CDR3 region has the DNA TGTGCAAGTCGCCGGACTAGGATCGAGCAGTACTTC. The chain couples TRBV12-2 to TRBJ2-7; TRBD2, as called in the table, went unchecked against the DNA. TRBV12-2 is a pseudogene segment. The CDR3 sequence is 12 residues long.